The present T cell receptor beta chain was sequenced within a study of cytomegalovirus exposure and HLA in healthy donors. CDR3 length: 13 amino acids. Per germline, CDR1 LNHDA and CDR2 SQIVND (reference sequence). V trimming: 0 bases; J trimming: 12 bases; junction bases outside the gene matches: 4. Both 60 Vbeta primers and 13 Jbeta primers went into the PCR. TCRdb keeps only in-frame clones here, not all; method: immunoSEQ multiplex PCR. The sample shows over 110,000 clones, 65% to 80% of them seen only once. Study-wide results and limits: Association of a missense DCLRE1C variant with TCR beta V- and J-gene trimming was reported in a later analysis. Based on reports, TCR beta sequences accurately predicted HLA-A and HLA-B alleles for most subjects. It was confirmed in vitro that a few of the CMV-associated chains were specific for CMV antigens.

A note on this clone: Its target is unknown.

The clonotype was recovered from a woman in her fifties or sixties in good health and CMV-seropositive. The sample consisted of PBMCs. The V and J genes are TRBV19 and TRBJ1-5; TRBD1 agrees at 8 bases. CDR3 residues: CASSIERQGSQHF. The CDR3 DNA follows: TGTGCCAGTAGTATAGAAAGACAGGGGAGCCAGCATTTT. Together with reference TRBV19 and TRBJ1-5, the CDR3 gives the full variable domain: DGGITQSPKYLFRKEGQNVTLSCEQNLNHDAMYWYRQDPGQGLRLIYYSQIVNDFQKGDIAEGYSVSREKKESFPLTVTSAQKNPTAFYLCASSIERQGSQHFGDGTRLSIL.